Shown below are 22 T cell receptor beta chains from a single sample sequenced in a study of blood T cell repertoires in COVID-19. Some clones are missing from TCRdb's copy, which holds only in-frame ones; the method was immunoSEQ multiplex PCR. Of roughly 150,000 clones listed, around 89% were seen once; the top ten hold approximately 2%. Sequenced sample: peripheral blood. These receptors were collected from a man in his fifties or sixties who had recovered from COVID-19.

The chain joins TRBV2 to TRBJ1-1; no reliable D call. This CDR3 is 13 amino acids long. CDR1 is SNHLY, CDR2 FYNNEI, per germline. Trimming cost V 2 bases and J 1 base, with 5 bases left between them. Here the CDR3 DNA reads TGTGCCAGCAGTGAATCCTCGAACACTGAAGCTTTCTTT. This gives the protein CASSESSNTEAFF. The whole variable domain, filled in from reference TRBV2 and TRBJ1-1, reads EPEVTQTPSHQVTQMGQEVILRCVPISNHLYFYWYRQILGQKVEFLVSFYNNEISEKSEIFDDQFSVERPDGSNFTLKIRSTKLEDSAMYFCASSESSNTEAFFGQGTRLTVV.

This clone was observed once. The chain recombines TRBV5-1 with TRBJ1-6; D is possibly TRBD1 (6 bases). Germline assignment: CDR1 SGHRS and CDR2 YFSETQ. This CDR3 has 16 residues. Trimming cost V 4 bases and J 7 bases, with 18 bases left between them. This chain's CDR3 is CASSLWGGLRNSPLHF. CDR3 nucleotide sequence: TGCGCCAGCAGCCTTTGGGGGGGGCTCCGCAATTCACCCCTCCACTTT.

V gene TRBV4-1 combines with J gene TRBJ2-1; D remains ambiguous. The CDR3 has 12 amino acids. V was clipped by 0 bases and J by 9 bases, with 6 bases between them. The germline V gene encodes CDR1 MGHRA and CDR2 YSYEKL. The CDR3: CASSQDLGEQFF. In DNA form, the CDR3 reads TGCGCCAGCAGCCAAGATCTAGGTGAGCAGTTCTTC.

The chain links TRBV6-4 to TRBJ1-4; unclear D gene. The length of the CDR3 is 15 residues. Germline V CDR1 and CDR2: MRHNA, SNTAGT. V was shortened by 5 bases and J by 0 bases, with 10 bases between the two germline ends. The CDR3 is CASSLTPSTNEKLFF. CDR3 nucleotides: TGTGCCAGCAGTTTGACACCCTCAACTAATGAAAAACTGTTTTTT.

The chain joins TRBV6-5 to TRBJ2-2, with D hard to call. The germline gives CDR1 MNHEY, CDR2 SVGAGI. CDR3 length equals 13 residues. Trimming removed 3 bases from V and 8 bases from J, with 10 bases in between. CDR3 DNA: TGTGCCAGCAGTTATCTGGCAGCGGGGGAGCTGTTTTTT. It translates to CASSYLAAGELFF.

CDR3 in amino acids: CASSSGQGVNTEAFF. As DNA, the CDR3 is TGTGCCAGCAGTTCCGGACAGGGGGTGAACACTGAAGCTTTCTTT. The chain employs TRBV6-2 or TRBV6-3 and TRBJ1-1, with 10 bases that match TRBD1. The CDR3 covers 15 residues. Looked up from germline, CDR1 is MNHEY and CDR2 is SVGEGT. Germline trimming cut 4 bases from V and 0 bases from J; bases unmatched to any gene: 2.

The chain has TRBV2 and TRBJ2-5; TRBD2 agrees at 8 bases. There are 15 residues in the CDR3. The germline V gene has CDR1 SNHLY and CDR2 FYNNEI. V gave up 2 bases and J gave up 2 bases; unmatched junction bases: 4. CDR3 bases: TGTGCCAGCAGTGAACTAGCGGGCCTTCAAGAGACCCAGTACTTC. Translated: CASSELAGLQETQYF.

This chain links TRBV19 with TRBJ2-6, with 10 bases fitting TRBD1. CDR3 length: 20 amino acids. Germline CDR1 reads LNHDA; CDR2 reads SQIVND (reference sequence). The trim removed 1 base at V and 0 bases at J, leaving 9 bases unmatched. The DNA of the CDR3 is TGTGCCAGTAGTATAGGAGACAGGGGGCGTCCGAGCTCTGGGGCCAACGTCCTGACTTTC. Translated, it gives CASSIGDRGRPSSGANVLTF.

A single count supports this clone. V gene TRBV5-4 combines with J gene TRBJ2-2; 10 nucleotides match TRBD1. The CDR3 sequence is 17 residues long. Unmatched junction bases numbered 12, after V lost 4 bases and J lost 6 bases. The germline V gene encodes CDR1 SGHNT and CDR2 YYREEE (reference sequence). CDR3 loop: CASSPARQGAPPGELFF. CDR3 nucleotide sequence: TGTGCCAGCAGCCCGGCCCGACAGGGGGCCCCTCCCGGGGAGCTGTTTTTT.

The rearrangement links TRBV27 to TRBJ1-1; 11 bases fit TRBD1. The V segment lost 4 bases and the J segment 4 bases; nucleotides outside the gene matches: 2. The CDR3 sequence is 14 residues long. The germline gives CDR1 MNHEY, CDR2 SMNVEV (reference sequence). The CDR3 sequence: CASSWDRGSTEAFF. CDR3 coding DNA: TGTGCCAGCAGTTGGGACAGGGGGAGCACTGAAGCTTTCTTT.

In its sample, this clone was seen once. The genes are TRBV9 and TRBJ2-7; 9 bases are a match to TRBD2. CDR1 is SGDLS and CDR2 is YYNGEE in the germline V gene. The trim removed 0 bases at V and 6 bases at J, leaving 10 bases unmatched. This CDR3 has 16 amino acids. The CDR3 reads CASSVVGGGGAAEQYF. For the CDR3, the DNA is TGTGCCAGCAGCGTAGTAGGCGGCGGGGGGGCTGCCGAGCAGTACTTC.

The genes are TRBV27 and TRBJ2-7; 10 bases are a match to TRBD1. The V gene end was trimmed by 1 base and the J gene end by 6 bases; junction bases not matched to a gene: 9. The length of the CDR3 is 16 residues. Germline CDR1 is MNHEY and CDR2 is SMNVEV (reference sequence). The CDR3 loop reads CASSLFSGTGETEQYF. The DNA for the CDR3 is TGTGCCAGCAGTTTATTCAGCGGGACAGGGGAAACCGAGCAGTACTTC.

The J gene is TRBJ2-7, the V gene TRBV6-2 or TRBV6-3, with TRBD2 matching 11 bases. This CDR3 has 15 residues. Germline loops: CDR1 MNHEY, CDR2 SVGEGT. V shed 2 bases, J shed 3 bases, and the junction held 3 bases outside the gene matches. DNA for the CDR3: TGTGCCAGCAGTTACGCTAGCGGGAGGCACTACGAGCAGTACTTC. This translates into CASSYASGRHYEQYF.

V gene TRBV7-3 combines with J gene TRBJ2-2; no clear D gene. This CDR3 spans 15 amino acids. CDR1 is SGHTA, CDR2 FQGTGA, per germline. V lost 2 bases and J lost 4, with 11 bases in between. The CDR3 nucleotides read TGTGCCAGCAGCTTAGAGCCGGTACTCACCGGGGAGCTGTTTTTT. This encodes CASSLEPVLTGELFF.

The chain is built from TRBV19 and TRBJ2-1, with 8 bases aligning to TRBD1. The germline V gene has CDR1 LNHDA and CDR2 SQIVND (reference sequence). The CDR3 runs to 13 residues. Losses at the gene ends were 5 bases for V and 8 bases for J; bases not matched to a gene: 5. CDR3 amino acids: CASSVDRADEQFF. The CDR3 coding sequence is TGTGCCAGTAGTGTGGACAGGGCGGATGAGCAGTTCTTC.

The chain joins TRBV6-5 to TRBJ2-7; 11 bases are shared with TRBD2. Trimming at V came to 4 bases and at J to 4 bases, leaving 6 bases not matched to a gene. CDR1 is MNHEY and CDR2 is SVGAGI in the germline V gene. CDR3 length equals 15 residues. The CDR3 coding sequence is TGTGCCAGCAGTTCTCTAGCGGGAGGTTCTTACGAGCAGTACTTC. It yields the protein CASSSLAGGSYEQYF.

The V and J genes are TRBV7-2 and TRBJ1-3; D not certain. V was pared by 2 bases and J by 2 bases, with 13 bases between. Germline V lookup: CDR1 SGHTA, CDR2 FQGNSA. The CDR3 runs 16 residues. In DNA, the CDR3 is TGTGCCAGCAGCTTATTGGGTCCCGGGACTGGAAACACCATATATTTT. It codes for CASSLLGPGTGNTIYF.

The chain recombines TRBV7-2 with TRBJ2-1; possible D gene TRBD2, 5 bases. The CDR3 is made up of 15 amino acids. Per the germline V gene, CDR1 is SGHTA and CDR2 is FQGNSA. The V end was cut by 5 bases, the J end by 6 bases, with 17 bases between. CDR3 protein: CASSLTRIAGNEQFF. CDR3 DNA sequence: TGTGCCAGCAGCCTTACTAGGATCGCGGGCAATGAGCAGTTCTTC.

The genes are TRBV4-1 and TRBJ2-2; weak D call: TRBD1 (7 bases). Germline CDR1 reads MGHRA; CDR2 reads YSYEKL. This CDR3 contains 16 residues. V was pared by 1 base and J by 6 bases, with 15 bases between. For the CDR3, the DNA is TGCGCCAGCAGCCAAGTATGGACAGGAGGGGCCGGGGAGCTGTTTTTT. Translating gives CASSQVWTGGAGELFF.

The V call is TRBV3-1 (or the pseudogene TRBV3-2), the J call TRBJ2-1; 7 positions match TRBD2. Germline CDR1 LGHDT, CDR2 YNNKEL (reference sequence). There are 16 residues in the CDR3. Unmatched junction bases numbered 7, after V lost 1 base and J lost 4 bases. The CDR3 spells CASSQVAGRTYNEQFF. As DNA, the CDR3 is TGTGCCAGCAGCCAAGTTGCCGGGAGGACGTACAATGAGCAGTTCTTC.

Here the CDR3 reads CASSRGGGYEQYF. CDR3 coding DNA: TGTGCCAGTAGTAGAGGGGGGGGCTACGAGCAGTACTTC. This rearrangement joins TRBV19 to TRBJ2-7; D is possibly TRBD2 (7 bases). Germline CDR1 LNHDA, CDR2 SQIVND (reference sequence). CDR3 size: 13 residues. Trimming shortened V by 4 bases and J by 3 bases, and 10 bases separated the two germline ends.

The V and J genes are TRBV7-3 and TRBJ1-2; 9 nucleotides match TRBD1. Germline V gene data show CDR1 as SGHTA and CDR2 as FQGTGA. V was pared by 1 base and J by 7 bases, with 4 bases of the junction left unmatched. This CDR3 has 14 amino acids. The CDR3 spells CASSLRGQGSGYTF. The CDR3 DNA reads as TGTGCCAGCAGCTTAAGGGGACAGGGAAGTGGCTACACCTTC. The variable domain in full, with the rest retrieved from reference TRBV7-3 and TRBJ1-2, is GAGVSQTPSNKVTEKGKYVELRCDPISGHTALYWYRQSLGQGPEFLIYFQGTGAADDSGLPNDRFFAVRPEGSVSTLKIQRTERGDSAVYLCASSLRGQGSGYTFGSGTRLTVV.